These 10 T cell receptor beta chains originate from one sample sequenced in a study of blood T cell repertoires in COVID-19. Method: immunoSEQ multiplex PCR; TCRdb's copy keeps in-frame clones and lacks some. The sample contains about 190,000 clones, about 89% of which appear only once. Sequenced input: peripheral blood. These receptors all stem from a man aged 35 to 55 with acute or convalescent COVID-19.

The rearrangement links TRBV6-2 or TRBV6-3 to TRBJ2-7, with 7 bases aligning to TRBD2. Germline V gene sequence: CDR1 MNHEY, CDR2 SVGEGT. The CDR3 contains 17 residues. Trimming took 4 bases from V and 3 from J; bases not matched to a gene: 15. DNA for the CDR3: TGTGCCAGCAGTTCACGAAATTCGGGACTAACCTTCTACGAGCAGTACTTC. Its protein product is CASSSRNSGLTFYEQYF.

This rearrangement joins TRBV5-1 to TRBJ1-1; D perhaps matches TRBD1 (6 bases). V lost 3 bases to trimming and J lost 7 bases, with 13 bases between them. The V gene's germline CDR1 is SGHRS and CDR2 YFSETQ. This CDR3 has 13 residues. For the CDR3, the DNA is TGCGCCAGCAGCTGGCCACAGGGAAGTGAAGCTTTCTTT. Amino acids: CASSWPQGSEAFF.

This clone was seen more than once but under ten times. V is TRBV5-1 and J is TRBJ1-2, with 7 bases fitting TRBD1. The germline V gene has CDR1 SGHRS and CDR2 YFSETQ. J was trimmed by 0 bases and V by 1 base; bases with no gene match: 3. The CDR3 is 15 residues long. Written as DNA, the CDR3 is TGCGCCAGCAGCTTGAGTGGGACAGCTAACTATGGCTACACCTTC. This translates into CASSLSGTANYGYTF.

The chain employs TRBV2 and TRBJ2-5, with 7 positions matching TRBD1. After removal of 5 bases from V and 5 bases from J, the junction contained 2 bases not matched to a gene. The germline V gene has CDR1 SNHLY and CDR2 FYNNEI. There are 12 residues in the CDR3. The CDR3 region is CASSTGDETQYF. CDR3 DNA sequence: TGTGCCAGCAGTACAGGGGACGAGACCCAGTACTTC.

This clone occurred once. V and J are TRBV30 and TRBJ1-6; TRBD1 might be the D (6 bases). Trimming pared 0 bases from V and 9 bases from J, leaving 15 bases between. Germline V gene sequence: CDR1 GTSNPN, CDR2 SVGIG (reference sequence). CDR3 length: 15 amino acids. CDR3 amino acids: CAWSVEGTWGSPLHF. CDR3 nucleotide sequence: TGTGCCTGGAGTGTAGAAGGGACATGGGGTTCACCCCTCCACTTT.

This clone was picked up one time. This chain uses TRBV2 with TRBJ1-1, with TRBD1 identical over 10 bases. The CDR3 extends over 15 amino acids. V shed 5 bases and J 4 bases; nucleotides not matched to a gene: 7. From germline, CDR1 is SNHLY and CDR2 FYNNEI. The CDR3 here is CASSRQGAPGTEAFF. The DNA for the CDR3 is TGTGCCAGCAGTCGACAGGGGGCGCCAGGCACTGAAGCTTTCTTT. Together with reference TRBV2 and TRBJ1-1, the CDR3 gives the full variable domain: EPEVTQTPSHQVTQMGQEVILRCVPISNHLYFYWYRQILGQKVEFLVSFYNNEISEKSEIFDDQFSVERPDGSNFTLKIRSTKLEDSAMYFCASSRQGAPGTEAFFGQGTRLTVV.

The V and J genes are TRBV11-3 and TRBJ2-2; TRBD1 is a possible D gene (5 bases). CDR1 and CDR2 (germline): SGHNT, YENEEA. V lost 5 bases and J 6 bases, leaving 10 bases between the germline ends. The CDR3 sequence is 13 residues long. CDR3 in DNA: TGTGCCAGCAGCGCCCAGGGATCCGGGGAGCTGTTTTTT. Its translation: CASSAQGSGELFF. The full variable domain, rest sourced from reference TRBV11-3 and TRBJ2-2, is EAGVVQSPRYKIIEKKQPVAFWCNPISGHNTLYWYLQNLGQGPELLIRYENEEAVDDSQLPKDRFSAERLKGVDSTLKIQPAELGDSAVYLCASSAQGSGELFFGEGSRLTVL.

The chain combines TRBV10-2 with TRBJ1-2, with 10 positions matching TRBD1. The CDR3 is made up of 14 amino acids. The ends lost 6 bases at V and 7 bases at J; junction bases unmatched: 8. The germline V gene encodes CDR1 WSHSY and CDR2 SAAADI. CDR3 amino acids: CASRSGQGIGGYTF. The CDR3 DNA reads TGCGCCAGCAGGTCGGGACAGGGGATCGGTGGCTACACCTTC.

This chain uses TRBV5-5 with TRBJ2-2; the D is unclear. The CDR3 has 15 residues. Trimming took off 2 bases at V and 0 bases at J, with 8 bases between the two ends. Germline values: CDR1 SGHKS, CDR2 YYEKEE (reference sequence). The DNA of the CDR3 is TGTGCCAGCAGCTTCAGGCGTTCGAACACCGGGGAGCTGTTTTTT. Encoded protein: CASSFRRSNTGELFF. Full variable domain (missing parts from reference TRBV5-5 and TRBJ2-2): DAGVTQSPTHLIKTRGQQVTLRCSPISGHKSVSWYQQVLGQGPQFIFQYYEKEERGRGNFPDRFSARQFPNYSSELNVNALLLGDSALYLCASSFRRSNTGELFFGEGSRLTVL.

This rearrangement joins TRBV6-6 to TRBJ1-4; 9 nucleotides agree with TRBD1. J was trimmed by 7 bases and V by 1 base; bases with no gene match: 4. The CDR3 extends over 15 amino acids. Germline V lookup: CDR1 MNHNY, CDR2 SVGAGI (reference sequence). This chain's CDR3 is CASSYLGQGSEKLFF. The CDR3 DNA is TGTGCCAGCAGTTACTTGGGACAGGGAAGTGAAAAACTGTTTTTT.